This T cell receptor (beta chain) is from a study of T cells in Graves' hyperthyroidism and ophthalmopathy. Study-wide results and caveats: The authors' 13 V-J model separated ophthalmopathy from stable hyperthyroidism.

Uncontrolled infection, other autoimmune disease, pregnancy or lactation disqualified patients from enrolment. V was pared by 5 bases and J by 2 bases, with 12 bases of the junction left unmatched. The germline CDR1 and CDR2 sequences are SEHNR and FQNEAQ (reference sequence). The CDR3 contains 17 residues. Note on this clonotype: The antigen is undetermined.

Authors of the study amplified TCR beta CDR3 regions from RNA transcripts. The HTBI primer set was used in a first-round RT-PCR of the TCR CDR3. TCRdb independently ran MiXCR on the multiplex PCR reads; one entry per CDR3 protein. The sample has 490,000 or so distinct CDR3 sequences, 35% to 50% seen once. This sequence was found in an adult woman with Graves' disease, either hyperthyroidism or ophthalmopathy (not recorded which). Sequences were obtained from peripheral blood or thyroid tissue (not recorded which). The rearrangement links TRBV7-9 to TRBJ2-5; TRBD2 aligns across 9 bases. The CDR3 loop is CASSLNSETSGQETQYF. The DNA of the CDR3 is TGTGCCAGCAGCCTGAACTCCGAGACTAGCGGACAAGAGACCCAGTACTTC.